This TCR beta chain emerged from a study of blood T cells in healthy people across ages. Findings and caveats of the study: Both naive CD4+ cell counts and diversity were greater in long-lived donors than in aged donors.

Only a few counts were recorded for this clonotype. Its antigen is not identified. A second PCR of roughly 6 to 12 cycles used a sample-barcoded 5' primer and a J-beta primer mix. TCRdb used MiXCR to reprocess the 5' RACE reads, holding one entry per CDR3 protein. Here the sample spans fewer than 1,200,000 distinct CDR3 sequences, under 30% being singletons. These same records also appear under a second study, on T cells of mothers and their children. From that study: A slight, non-significant increase in overlap was found for related mother-child pairs relative to unrelated pairs.

This clonotype originated in a girl aged 2 to 9 in good health. The specimen was blood.

CDR3 DNA: TGTGCCAGCAGCACCCCGGCCGCTGACGGGGGGGACTACAATGAGCAGTTCTTC. Translated, it gives CASSTPAADGGDYNEQFF. The chain joins TRBV7-8 to TRBJ2-1, with 8 positions matching TRBD2. In germline, CDR1 is SGHVS, CDR2 FQNEAQ. The CDR3 is 18 residues long. With 5 bases clipped from V and 3 bases from J, the junction kept 15 bases outside the gene matches.